A selection of T cell receptor beta chains follows, all from one sample in a study of graft-versus-host responses after intestinal transplantation. Some clones are missing from TCRdb's copy, which holds only in-frame ones; the method was immunoSEQ multiplex PCR. The sample consists of about 100,000 clones, 91% of them appearing once. These receptors' targets are unknown. The starting material was unstimulated CD4+ T cells sorted from spleen or lymph node cells, obtained before transplant. The receptors were sampled from a human donor who was the organ donor for an intestinal transplant. Each CDR3 is given with its conserved first and last residue. D genes are given only for firm matches. The listing skips clone size in some rows; elsewhere it reads once, few, many or a size class.

abundance	v_gene	j_gene	d_gene	CDR3aa	CDR3nt
-	TRBV9	TRBJ1-4	-	CASSEGLATNEKLFF	TGTGCCAGCAGCGAAGGACTTGCAACTAATGAAAAACTGTTTTTT
-	TRBV19	TRBJ1-5	-	CASSIYRANQPQHF	TGTGCCAGTAGTATTTACAGGGCCAATCAGCCCCAGCATTTT
-	TRBV6-5	TRBJ1-5	TRBD1	CASSLEPGQGTPQHF	TGTGCCAGCAGCCTCGAACCGGGACAGGGGACGCCCCAGCATTTT
-	TRBV4-1	TRBJ2-5	-	CASSHIVTSFTQYF	TGCGCCAGCAGCCATATTGTGACTAGTTTCACCCAGTACTTC
-	TRBV9	TRBJ1-4	-	CASSVGHNEKLFF	TGTGCCAGCAGCGTAGGGCATAATGAAAAACTGTTTTTT
-	TRBV19	TRBJ1-6	-	CASSRDTSSYNSPLHF	TGTGCCAGTAGTCGGGACACGAGCTCCTATAATTCACCCCTCCACTTT
-	TRBV6-1	TRBJ2-7	TRBD1	CASIPRDRGLEQYF	TGTGCCAGCATCCCCCGGGACAGGGGGCTCGAGCAGTACTTC
-	TRBV6-6	TRBJ1-1	-	CASSYSRTDTEAFF	TGTGCCAGCAGTTACTCGAGGACAGACACTGAAGCTTTCTTT
-	TRBV6-5	TRBJ2-7	TRBD1	CASSSQDRALGEQYF	TGTGCCAGCAGTTCCCAGGACAGGGCTCTGGGCGAGCAGTACTTC
-	TRBV19	TRBJ1-5	-	CASTGSNQPQHF	TGTGCCAGTACAGGAAGCAATCAGCCCCAGCATTTT
-	TRBV4-3	TRBJ1-2	-	CASSQEDSYGYTF	TGCGCCAGCAGCCAAGAAGACAGTTATGGCTACACCTTC
-	TRBV27	TRBJ2-7	TRBD2	CASSPKREPYEQYF	TGTGCCAGCAGTCCTAAGCGGGAGCCATACGAGCAGTACTTC
once	TRBV28	TRBJ1-1	-	CASSFLTGGNTEAFF	TGTGCCAGCAGTTTCCTGACAGGTGGGAACACTGAAGCTTTCTTT
-	TRBV9	TRBJ1-2	-	CASSVGHLSDYGYTF	TGTGCCAGCAGCGTCGGACATTTAAGCGACTATGGCTACACCTTC
-	TRBV5-8	TRBJ1-3	TRBD1	CASSFLQGQGGNTIYF	TGTGCCAGCAGCTTCCTACAGGGACAGGGTGGAAACACCATATATTTT
-	TRBV7-2	TRBJ1-5	-	CASSLGAGDNQPQHF	TGTGCCAGCAGCTTGGGGGCGGGGGATAATCAGCCCCAGCATTTT
-	TRBV19	TRBJ2-3	-	CASSIHTDTQYF	TGTGCCAGTAGTATACACACAGATACGCAGTATTTT
-	TRBV6-5	TRBJ1-6	-	CASSYPLSQLHF	TGTGCCAGCAGTTACCCTCTAAGCCAACTCCACTTT
-	TRBV7-2	TRBJ2-2	TRBD2	CASSLALARSGELFF	TGTGCCAGCAGCTTAGCACTAGCGAGGTCCGGGGAGCTGTTTTTT
-	TRBV5-1	TRBJ2-5	TRBD1	CASSLVPGGMQETQYF	TGCGCCAGCAGCTTGGTTCCAGGGGGAATGCAAGAGACCCAGTACTTC
-	TRBV7-9	TRBJ2-2	-	CASTTTGELFF	TGTGCCAGCACCACAACCGGGGAGCTGTTTTTT
-	TRBV12-5	TRBJ1-6	-	CASGLGRDNSPLHF	TGTGCTAGTGGTTTGGGGAGGGATAATTCACCCCTCCACTTT
-	TRBV19	TRBJ1-6	TRBD1	CASSNLGGQPLNSPLHF	TGTGCCAGTAGTAACCTTGGGGGACAGCCCCTAAATTCACCCCTCCACTTT
-	TRBV5-1	TRBJ2-7	-	CASSLAGYYYEQYF	TGCGCCAGCAGCTTGGCAGGGTATTACTACGAGCAGTACTTC
-	TRBV27	TRBJ1-6	TRBD1	CASSWTGSNSPLHF	TGTGCCAGCAGTTGGACAGGGAGTAATTCACCCCTCCACTTT
once	TRBV4-3	TRBJ2-5	-	CASSQGDSTTQYF	TGCGCCAGCAGCCAGGGGGACTCCACGACCCAGTACTTC
-	TRBV6-5	TRBJ2-7	TRBD2	CASRPSGGAYEQYF	TGTGCCAGCAGGCCAAGCGGGGGCGCCTACGAGCAGTACTTC
-	TRBV27	TRBJ2-3	TRBD2	CASSQTSGGPGTDTQYF	TGTGCCAGCAGCCAGACTAGCGGGGGGCCGGGAACAGATACGCAGTATTTT
-	TRBV7-2	TRBJ1-1	TRBD1	CASSLDSARGRNTEAFF	TGTGCCAGCAGCTTAGACTCCGCCAGGGGGCGGAACACTGAAGCTTTCTTT
-	TRBV18	TRBJ2-1	-	CASSPRVELARGYNEQFF	TGTGCCAGCTCACCGAGGGTCGAACTAGCTCGAGGGTACAATGAGCAGTTCTTC
few	TRBV5-1	TRBJ1-4	TRBD1	CASSLGTGANNEKLFF	TGCGCCAGCAGCTTGGGGACAGGGGCCAATAATGAAAAACTGTTTTTT